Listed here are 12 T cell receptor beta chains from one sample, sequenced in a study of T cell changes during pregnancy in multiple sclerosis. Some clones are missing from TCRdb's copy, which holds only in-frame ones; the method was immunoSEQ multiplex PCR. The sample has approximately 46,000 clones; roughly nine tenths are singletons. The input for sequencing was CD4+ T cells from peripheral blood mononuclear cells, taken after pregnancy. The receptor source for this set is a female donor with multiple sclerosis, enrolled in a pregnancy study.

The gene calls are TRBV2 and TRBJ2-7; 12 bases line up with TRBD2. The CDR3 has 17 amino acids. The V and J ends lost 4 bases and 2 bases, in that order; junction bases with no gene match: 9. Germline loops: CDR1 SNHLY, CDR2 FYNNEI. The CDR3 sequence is CASSGARASGRAYEQYF. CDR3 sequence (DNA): TGTGCCAGCAGTGGGGCCCGTGCTAGCGGGAGGGCCTACGAGCAGTACTTC.

DNA for the CDR3: TGTGCCAGCAGTTACTCGTTAGGGGTTGGAGAAAAACTGTTTTTT. It codes for CASSYSLGVGEKLFF. This sequence joins TRBV6-5 and TRBJ1-4; D possibly corresponds to TRBD1 (5 bases). V shed 0 bases and J shed 8 bases, with 13 bases lying between them. Germline assignment: CDR1 MNHEY and CDR2 SVGAGI. This CDR3 spans 15 amino acids.

The DNA of the CDR3 is TGTGCCAGCAGTGAATCGGAGCGGGAGTTCACAGATACGCAGTATTTT. This translates into CASSESEREFTDTQYF. V is TRBV6-1 and J is TRBJ2-3; 8 bases agree with TRBD2. CDR3 length: 16 amino acids. Germline V gene lookup returns CDR1 MNHNS and CDR2 SASEGT. V was pared by 2 bases and J by 2 bases, with 6 bases of the junction left unmatched.

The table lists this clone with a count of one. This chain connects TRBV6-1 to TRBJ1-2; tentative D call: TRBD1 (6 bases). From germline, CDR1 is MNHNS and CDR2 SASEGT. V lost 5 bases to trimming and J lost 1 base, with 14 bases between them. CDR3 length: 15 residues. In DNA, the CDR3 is TGTGCCAGCAGTCTGGGGACATTTAATAACTATGGCTACACCTTC. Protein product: CASSLGTFNNYGYTF.

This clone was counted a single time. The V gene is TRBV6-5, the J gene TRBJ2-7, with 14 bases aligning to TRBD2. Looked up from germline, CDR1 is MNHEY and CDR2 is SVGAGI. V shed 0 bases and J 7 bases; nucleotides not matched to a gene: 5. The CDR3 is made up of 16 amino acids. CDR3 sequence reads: CASSYSTGLAGGEQYF. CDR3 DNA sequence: TGTGCCAGCAGTTACTCAACCGGACTAGCGGGAGGAGAGCAGTACTTC.

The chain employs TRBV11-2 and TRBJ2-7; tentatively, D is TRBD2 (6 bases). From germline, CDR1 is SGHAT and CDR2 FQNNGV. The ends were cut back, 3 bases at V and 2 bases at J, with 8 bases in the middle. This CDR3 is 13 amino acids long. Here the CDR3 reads CASSFGSPYEQYF. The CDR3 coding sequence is TGTGCCAGCAGCTTCGGGAGCCCCTACGAGCAGTACTTC.

This CDR3 is CASSYDSTRPEAFF. CDR3 in DNA: TGTGCCAGCAGTTACGACAGTACTCGCCCTGAAGCTTTCTTT. This chain links TRBV6-5 with TRBJ1-1; a possible D gene is TRBD1 (5 bases). The V end was cut by 2 bases, the J end by 6 bases, with 13 bases between. The germline gives CDR1 MNHEY, CDR2 SVGAGI. CDR3 size: 14 residues.

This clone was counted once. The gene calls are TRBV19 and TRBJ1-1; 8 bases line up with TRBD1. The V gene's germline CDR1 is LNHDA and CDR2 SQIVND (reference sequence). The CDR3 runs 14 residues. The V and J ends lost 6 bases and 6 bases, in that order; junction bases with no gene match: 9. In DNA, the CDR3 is TGTGCCAGTAGCCCCAGACAGGGGAGGGCTGAAGCTTTCTTT. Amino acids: CASSPRQGRAEAFF.

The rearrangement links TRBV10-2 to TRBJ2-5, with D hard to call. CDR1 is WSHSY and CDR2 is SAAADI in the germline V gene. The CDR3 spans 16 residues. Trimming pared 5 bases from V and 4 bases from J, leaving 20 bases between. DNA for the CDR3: TGCGCCAGCAGTCCGCGTGGCGCCCAGGTCCGAGAGACCCAGTACTTC. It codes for CASSPRGAQVRETQYF.

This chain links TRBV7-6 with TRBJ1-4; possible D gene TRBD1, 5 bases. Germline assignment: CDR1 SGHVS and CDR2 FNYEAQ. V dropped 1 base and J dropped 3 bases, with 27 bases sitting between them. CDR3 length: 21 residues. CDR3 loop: CASSLVSGQRRGAGANEKLFF. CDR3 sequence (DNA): TGTGCCAGCAGCTTAGTGAGCGGGCAGCGGAGGGGAGCTGGGGCTAATGAAAAACTGTTTTTT.

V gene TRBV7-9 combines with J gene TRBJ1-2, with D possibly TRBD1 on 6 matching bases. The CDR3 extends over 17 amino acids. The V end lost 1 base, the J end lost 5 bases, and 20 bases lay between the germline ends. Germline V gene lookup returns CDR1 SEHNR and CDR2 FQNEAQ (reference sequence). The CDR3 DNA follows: TGTGCCAGCAGCTTAGAGGTTCCAGGGGAAGGGGTATATGGCTACACCTTC. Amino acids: CASSLEVPGEGVYGYTF.

CDR3 nucleotides: TGTGCCAGCAGCTTTTCGGTAGCGTCCACCGGGGAGCTGTTTTTT. As protein: CASSFSVASTGELFF. This chain joins TRBV11-1 and TRBJ2-2, with D possibly TRBD2 on 5 matching bases. The CDR3 runs to 15 residues. The germline V gene has CDR1 SGHAT and CDR2 FQDESV (reference sequence). Trimming removed 3 bases from V and 4 bases from J, with 12 bases in between.